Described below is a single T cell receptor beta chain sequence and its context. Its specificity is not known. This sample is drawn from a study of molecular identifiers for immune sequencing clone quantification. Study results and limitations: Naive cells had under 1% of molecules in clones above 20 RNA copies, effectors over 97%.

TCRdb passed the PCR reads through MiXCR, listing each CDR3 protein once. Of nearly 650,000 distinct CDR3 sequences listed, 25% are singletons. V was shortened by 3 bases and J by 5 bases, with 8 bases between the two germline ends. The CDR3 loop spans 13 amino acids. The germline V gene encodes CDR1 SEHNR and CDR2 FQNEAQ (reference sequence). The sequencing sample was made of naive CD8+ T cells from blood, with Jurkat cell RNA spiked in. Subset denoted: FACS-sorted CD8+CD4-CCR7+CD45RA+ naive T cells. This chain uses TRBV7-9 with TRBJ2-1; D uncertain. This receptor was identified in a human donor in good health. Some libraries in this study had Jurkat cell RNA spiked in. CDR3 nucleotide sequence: TGTGCCAGCAGCTTTTGCGAAGACAATGAGCAGTTCTTC. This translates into CASSFCEDNEQFF.